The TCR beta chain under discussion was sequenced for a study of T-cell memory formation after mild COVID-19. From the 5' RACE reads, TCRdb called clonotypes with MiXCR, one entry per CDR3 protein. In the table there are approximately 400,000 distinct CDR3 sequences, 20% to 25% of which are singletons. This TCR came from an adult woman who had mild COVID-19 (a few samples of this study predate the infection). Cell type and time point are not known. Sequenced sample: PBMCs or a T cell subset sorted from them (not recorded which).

The CDR3 spells CASSPGGYKGYTF. The CDR3 DNA sequence: TGCGCCAGCAGCCCCGGCGGGTACAAAGGCTACACCTTC. The genes are TRBV5-1 and TRBJ1-2; D gene ambiguous. The CDR3 consists of 13 residues. Deletions cut 4 bases from V and 8 bases from J, with 15 bases between. Germline V CDR1 and CDR2: SGHRS, YFSETQ.